The rows below give T cell receptor beta chains drawn from one sample of a study of blood T cell repertoires in COVID-19. Assay used: immunoSEQ multiplex PCR; TCRdb lists only in-frame clones, some missing. The table has under 75,000 clones, 75% to 90% seen once. Sequencing was performed on peripheral blood. The receptors were sampled from a man aged 70 or older who had recovered from COVID-19. The conserved cysteine and the conserved F or W are not part of the CDR3 here.

cdr3_aa	v_call	j_call
ASSQMLAGDNEQF	TRBV3-1/TRBV3-2	TRBJ2-1
ASSLALGLAGGETQY	TRBV7-8	TRBJ2-5
ASKREVYSNQPQH	TRBV19	TRBJ1-5
ASSIKGTALSNQPQH	TRBV19	TRBJ1-5
ASSQGFLARGPGQPQH	TRBV3-1/TRBV3-2	TRBJ1-5
AIRGQDNTEAF	TRBV10-3	TRBJ1-1
ASRAGGSHMNTEAF	TRBV5-1	TRBJ1-1
ASSQVSSGKETQY	TRBV4-1	TRBJ2-5
ASSLGVGQPTDTQY	TRBV5-4	TRBJ2-3
ASGTVQETQY	TRBV7-9	TRBJ2-5
ASSTRVDRGPQPQH	TRBV21-1	TRBJ1-5
ASSLVAMGGPATNEKLF	TRBV5-1	TRBJ1-4
ASSDYLVGYNEQF	TRBV6-4	TRBJ2-1
ASSPVPGLAGGLYEQF	TRBV5-4	TRBJ2-1
SVGRSPDTEAF	TRBV29-1	TRBJ1-1
AWSESRFTRKSSGANVLT	TRBV30	TRBJ2-6
ASSYSPQGNQPQH	TRBV6-2/TRBV6-3	TRBJ1-5
ASSLAGTGGAVDTEAF	TRBV5-1	TRBJ1-1
SVYRDRQNNEQF	TRBV29-1	TRBJ2-1
ASSYEGAIGHIQY	TRBV6-5	TRBJ2-4
ASSLVADEKLF	TRBV7-2	TRBJ1-4
AWSKTGYETQY	TRBV30	TRBJ2-5
ASSPQGAGELF	TRBV5-1	TRBJ2-2
ASSQQGYSSYEQY	TRBV14	TRBJ2-7
ASSEGYRAGANVLT	TRBV25-1	TRBJ2-6
ASSLPYRESYGYT	TRBV28	TRBJ1-2
ASSPQGGVGNYGYT	TRBV7-2	TRBJ1-2
ASSLTGLGETQY	TRBV7-9	TRBJ2-5
SVGSSAAQEAF	TRBV29-1	TRBJ1-1
ASSLYSGGTDTQY	TRBV5-1	TRBJ2-3
ASSHPGQGREQY	TRBV7-2	TRBJ2-7
ASSPGGTSQETQY	TRBV5-4	TRBJ2-5
ASSTQIDSVNTEAF	TRBV19	TRBJ1-1
ASSSMSGTGVYGYT	TRBV28	TRBJ1-2
ASGDSLFQPQH	TRBV19	TRBJ1-5
ASSLLAGDGSGQY	TRBV5-1	TRBJ2-7
ASSKDETGQSTGELF	TRBV5-1	TRBJ2-2
ATSRGGASGRAAEQF	TRBV15	TRBJ2-1
ASSLQGARSEAF	TRBV6-2/TRBV6-3	TRBJ1-1
ASSLVGGQETQY	TRBV5-1	TRBJ2-5
ASIIRGDLGGEQY	TRBV6-5	TRBJ2-7
ASREGVEQF	TRBV7-2	TRBJ2-1
ASSPPGAREQF	TRBV7-2	TRBJ2-1
AISEPRGGMNTEAF	TRBV10-3	TRBJ1-1
ASSYRRGGTEAF	TRBV6-5	TRBJ1-1
ASREGNEKLF	TRBV5-1	TRBJ1-4
ASSYSEGAEAF	TRBV6-6	TRBJ1-1
ASSPGEAFSTYEQY	TRBV5-1	TRBJ2-7
ASSQSRTGHEQF	TRBV4-3	TRBJ2-1
ASSLIGTSGSYNEQF	TRBV27	TRBJ2-1